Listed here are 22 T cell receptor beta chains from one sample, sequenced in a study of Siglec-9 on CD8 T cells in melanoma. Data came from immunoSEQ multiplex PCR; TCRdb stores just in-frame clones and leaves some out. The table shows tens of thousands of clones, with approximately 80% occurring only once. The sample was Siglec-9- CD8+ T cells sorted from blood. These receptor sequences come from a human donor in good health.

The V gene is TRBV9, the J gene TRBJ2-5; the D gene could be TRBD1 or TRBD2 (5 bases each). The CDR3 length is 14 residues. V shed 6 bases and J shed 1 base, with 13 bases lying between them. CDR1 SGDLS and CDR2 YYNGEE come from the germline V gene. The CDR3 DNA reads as TGTGCCAGCAACTCAGGGACCATCCAAGAGACCCAGTACTTC. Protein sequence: CASNSGTIQETQYF.

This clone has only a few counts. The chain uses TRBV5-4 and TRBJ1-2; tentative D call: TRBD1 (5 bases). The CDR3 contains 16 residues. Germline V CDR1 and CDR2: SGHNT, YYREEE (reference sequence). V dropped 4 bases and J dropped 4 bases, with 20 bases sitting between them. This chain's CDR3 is CASSPLGGRSGYGYTF. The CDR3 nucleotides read TGTGCCAGCAGCCCTCTCGGGGGACGTAGCGGCTATGGCTACACCTTC.

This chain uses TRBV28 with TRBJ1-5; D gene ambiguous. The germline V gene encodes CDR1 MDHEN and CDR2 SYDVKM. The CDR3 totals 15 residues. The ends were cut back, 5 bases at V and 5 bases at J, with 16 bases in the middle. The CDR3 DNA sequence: TGTGCCAGCAGTCTAACGGACCCCTCGGATCAGCCCCAGCATTTT. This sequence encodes CASSLTDPSDQPQHF.

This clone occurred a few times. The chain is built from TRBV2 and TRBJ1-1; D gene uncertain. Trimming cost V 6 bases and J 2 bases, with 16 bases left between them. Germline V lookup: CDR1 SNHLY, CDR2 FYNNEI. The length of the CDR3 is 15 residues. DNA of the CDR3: TGTGCCAGCAGGTGGGCGGAGCTGGATAACACTGAAGCTTTCTTT. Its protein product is CASRWAELDNTEAFF.

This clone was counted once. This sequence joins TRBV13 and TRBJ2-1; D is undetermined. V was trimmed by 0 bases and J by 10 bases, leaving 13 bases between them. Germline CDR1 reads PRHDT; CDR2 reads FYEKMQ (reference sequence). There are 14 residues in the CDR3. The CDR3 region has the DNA TGTGCCAGCAGCTTAGGTCGGACCCCCGGGGAGCAGTTCTTC. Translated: CASSLGRTPGEQFF.

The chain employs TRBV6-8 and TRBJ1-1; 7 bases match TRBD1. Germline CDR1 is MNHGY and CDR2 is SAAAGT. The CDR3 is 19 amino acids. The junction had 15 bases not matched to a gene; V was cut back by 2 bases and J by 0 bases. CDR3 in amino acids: CASSYLFRTGDTMNTEAFF. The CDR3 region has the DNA TGTGCCAGCAGTTACCTCTTTAGAACAGGGGACACCATGAACACTGAAGCTTTCTTT.

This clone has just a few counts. The CDR3 protein is CASSFPEQGASTEAFF. CDR3 DNA sequence: TGTGCCAGCAGCTTCCCCGAACAGGGGGCGAGTACTGAAGCTTTCTTT. The V and J genes are TRBV11-2 and TRBJ1-1, with 9 bases aligning to TRBD1. Germline values: CDR1 SGHAT, CDR2 FQNNGV. This CDR3 spans 16 amino acids. V gave up 3 bases and J gave up 5 bases; unmatched junction bases: 10.

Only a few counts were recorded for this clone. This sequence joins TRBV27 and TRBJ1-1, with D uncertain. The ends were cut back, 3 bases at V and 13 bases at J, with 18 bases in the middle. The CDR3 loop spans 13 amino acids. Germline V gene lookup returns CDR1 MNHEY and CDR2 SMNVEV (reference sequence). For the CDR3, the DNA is TGTGCCAGCAGTTTTGGTCCGAGCTCCAGACATTTCTTT. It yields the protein CASSFGPSSRHFF.

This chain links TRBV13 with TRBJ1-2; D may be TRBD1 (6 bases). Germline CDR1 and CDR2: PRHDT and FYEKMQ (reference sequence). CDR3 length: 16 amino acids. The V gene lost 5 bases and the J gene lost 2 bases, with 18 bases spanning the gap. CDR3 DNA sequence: TGTGCCAGCAGCCCTAGCGGGCGACAGGAGAACTATGGCTACACCTTC. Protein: CASSPSGRQENYGYTF.

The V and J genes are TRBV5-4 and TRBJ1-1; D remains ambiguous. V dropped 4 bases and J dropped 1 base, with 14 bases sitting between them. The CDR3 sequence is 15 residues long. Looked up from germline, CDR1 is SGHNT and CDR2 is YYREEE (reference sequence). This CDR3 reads CASSPYTSRNTEAFF. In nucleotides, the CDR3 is TGTGCCAGCAGCCCCTATACGTCCAGGAACACTGAAGCTTTCTTT.

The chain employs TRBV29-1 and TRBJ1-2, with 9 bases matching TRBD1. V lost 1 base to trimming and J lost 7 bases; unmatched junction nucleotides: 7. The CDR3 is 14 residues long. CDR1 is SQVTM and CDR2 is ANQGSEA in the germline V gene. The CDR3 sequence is CSVEGLGTGSGYTF. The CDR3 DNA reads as TGCAGCGTTGAAGGGTTGGGGACAGGGAGTGGCTACACCTTC.

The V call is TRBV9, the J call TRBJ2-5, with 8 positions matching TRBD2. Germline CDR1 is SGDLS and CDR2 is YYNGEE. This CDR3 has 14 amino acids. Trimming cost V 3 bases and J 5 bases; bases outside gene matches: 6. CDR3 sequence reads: CASSERTSRETQYF. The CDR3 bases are TGTGCCAGCAGCGAACGGACTAGCCGGGAGACCCAGTACTTC.

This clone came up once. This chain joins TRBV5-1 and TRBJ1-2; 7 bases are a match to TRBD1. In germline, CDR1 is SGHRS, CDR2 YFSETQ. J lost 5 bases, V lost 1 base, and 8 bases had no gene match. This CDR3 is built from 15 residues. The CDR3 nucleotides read TGCGCCAGCAGCTTGAATGGAGGGGGCGGGTATGGCTACACCTTC. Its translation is CASSLNGGGGYGYTF.

CDR3 coding DNA: TGTGCCAGTAGTATGGGACAGAGTTCTTACGAGCAGTACTTC. Residues: CASSMGQSSYEQYF. This chain connects TRBV19 to TRBJ2-7; 7 bases are a match to TRBD1. Germline CDR1 and CDR2: LNHDA and SQIVND (reference sequence). Trimming took 3 bases from V and 4 from J; bases not matched to a gene: 6. CDR3 length: 14 amino acids.

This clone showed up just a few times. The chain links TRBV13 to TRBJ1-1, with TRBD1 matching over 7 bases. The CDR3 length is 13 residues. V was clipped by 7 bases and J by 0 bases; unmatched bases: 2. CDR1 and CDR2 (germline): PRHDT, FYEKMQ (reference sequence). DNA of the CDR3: TGTGCCAGCAAGGGGGCAGTGAACACTGAAGCTTTCTTT. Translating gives CASKGAVNTEAFF.

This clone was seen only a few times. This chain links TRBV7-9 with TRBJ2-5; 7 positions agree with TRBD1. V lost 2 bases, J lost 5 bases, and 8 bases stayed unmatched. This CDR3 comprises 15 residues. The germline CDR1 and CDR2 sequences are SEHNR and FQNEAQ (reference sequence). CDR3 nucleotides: TGTGCCAGCAGCTTATTCACGACAGGGTCCGAGACCCAGTACTTC. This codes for CASSLFTTGSETQYF.

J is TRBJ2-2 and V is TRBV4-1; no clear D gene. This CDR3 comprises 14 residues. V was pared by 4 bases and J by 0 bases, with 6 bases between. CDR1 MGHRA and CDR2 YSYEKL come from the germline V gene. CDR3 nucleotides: TGCGCCAGCAGCCTGGGATCGAACACCGGGGAGCTGTTTTTT. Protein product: CASSLGSNTGELFF.

In nucleotides, the CDR3 is TGTGCCAGCAGTTTATCGGGGGCTGGCACTGAAGCTTTCTTT. Translation: CASSLSGAGTEAFF. The genes are TRBV27 and TRBJ1-1, with a possible D match to TRBD1 (6 bases). The ends were cut back, 0 bases at V and 4 bases at J, with 9 bases in the middle. Germline CDR1 and CDR2: MNHEY and SMNVEV (reference sequence). The CDR3 spans 14 residues.

In nucleotides, the CDR3 is TGCAGCGCCAAACGCACGGACAGGATGAACACTGAAGCTTTCTTT. Its protein product is CSAKRTDRMNTEAFF. The chain is built from TRBV29-1 and TRBJ1-1; 7 bases are shared with TRBD1. The CDR3 extends over 15 amino acids. CDR1 is SQVTM, CDR2 ANQGSEA, per germline. J gave up 0 bases and V 7 bases, and 11 bases lay outside the gene matches.

CDR3 residues: CATSRGLQGQFGELFF. CDR3 in DNA: TGTGCCACCAGCAGAGGTTTACAGGGACAGTTCGGGGAGCTGTTTTTT. V usage is TRBV15 and J usage is TRBJ2-2, with 7 bases matching TRBD1. The CDR3 sequence is 16 residues long. After removal of 1 base from V and 7 bases from J, the junction contained 9 bases not matched to a gene. The germline gives CDR1 LNHNV, CDR2 YYDKDF (reference sequence).

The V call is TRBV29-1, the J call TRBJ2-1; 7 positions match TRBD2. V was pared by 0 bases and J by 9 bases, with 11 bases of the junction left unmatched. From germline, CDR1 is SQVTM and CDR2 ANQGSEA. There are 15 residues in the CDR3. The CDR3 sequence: CSVEDGGVGTIEQFF. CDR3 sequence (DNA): TGCAGCGTTGAAGATGGGGGGGTTGGGACTATTGAGCAGTTCTTC.

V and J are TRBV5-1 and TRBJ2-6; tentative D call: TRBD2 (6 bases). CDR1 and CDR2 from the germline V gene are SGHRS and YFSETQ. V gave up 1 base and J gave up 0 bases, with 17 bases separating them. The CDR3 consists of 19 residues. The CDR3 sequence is CASSLFWPQGLSGANVLTF. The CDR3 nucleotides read TGCGCCAGCAGCTTGTTTTGGCCCCAGGGACTCTCTGGGGCCAACGTCCTGACTTTC.